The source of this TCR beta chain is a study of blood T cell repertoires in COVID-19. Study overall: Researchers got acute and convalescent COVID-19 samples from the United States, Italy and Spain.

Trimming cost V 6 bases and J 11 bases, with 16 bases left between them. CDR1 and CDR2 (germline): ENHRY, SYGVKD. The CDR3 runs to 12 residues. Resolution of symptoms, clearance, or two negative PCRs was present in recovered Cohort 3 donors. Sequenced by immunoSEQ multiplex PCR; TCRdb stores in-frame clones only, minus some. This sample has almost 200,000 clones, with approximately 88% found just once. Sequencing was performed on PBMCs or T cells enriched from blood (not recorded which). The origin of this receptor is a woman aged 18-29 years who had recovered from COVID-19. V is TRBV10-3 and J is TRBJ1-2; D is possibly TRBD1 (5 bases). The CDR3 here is CAISPETEIYTF. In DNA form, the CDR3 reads TGTGCCATCAGCCCCGAGACAGAAATTTACACCTTC.